A single sample gave rise to the 17 T cell receptor beta chains below, sequenced in a study of blood T cells in healthy people across ages. With a J-beta primer mix and a sample-barcoded 5' primer, a second PCR ran 7 to 11 cycles. In TCRdb, the 5' RACE reads were re-called with MiXCR into one record per CDR3 protein. The table records fewer than 700,000 distinct CDR3 sequences, 47% of them present only once. Input material: blood. The source of these receptors is an elderly man in good health.

The table lists this clonotype with a few counts. This chain links TRBV12-3 or TRBV12-4 with TRBJ2-1; 7 positions agree with TRBD1. The CDR3 is 15 residues long. Trimming took 2 bases from V and 5 from J; bases not matched to a gene: 6. Here the CDR3 DNA reads TGTGCCAGCAGTTTAAGGGCTGACAGGGACAATGAGCAGTTCTTC. Translated, it gives CASSLRADRDNEQFF.

This chain joins TRBV20-1 and TRBJ2-7, with TRBD2 identical over 8 bases. This CDR3 spans 14 amino acids. Germline V gene sequence: CDR1 DFQATT, CDR2 SNEGSKA (reference sequence). The V and J ends lost 2 bases and 3 bases, in that order; junction bases with no gene match: 6. The CDR3 nucleotides read TGCAGTGCTAGAAGCGGCGCGGGAGGCTACGAGCAGTACTTC. Translated: CSARSGAGGYEQYF.

V gene TRBV20-1 combines with J gene TRBJ1-2; no firm D call. The CDR3 is made up of 14 amino acids. Germline V gene lookup returns CDR1 DFQATT and CDR2 SNEGSKA (reference sequence). V was pared by 6 bases and J by 3 bases, with 17 bases between. The CDR3 reads CSAVRYPRDYGYTF. The DNA of the CDR3 is TGCAGTGCCGTGAGGTACCCTAGGGACTATGGCTACACCTTC.

This clonotype was picked up a small number of times. The J gene is TRBJ2-1, the V gene TRBV27; possible D gene TRBD1, 5 bases. The length of the CDR3 is 15 residues. V was pared by 2 bases and J by 4 bases, with 12 bases between. Germline lookup yields CDR1 MNHEY and CDR2 SMNVEV (reference sequence). CDR3 residues: CASSLGAMGYNEQFF. For the CDR3, the DNA is TGTGCCAGCAGTTTAGGGGCTATGGGATACAATGAGCAGTTCTTC.

The J gene is TRBJ2-2, the V gene TRBV12-3 or TRBV12-4; TRBD2 matches at 14 bases. The length of the CDR3 is 17 residues. The J segment lost 6 bases and the V segment lost 7 bases, leaving 10 bases of the junction unmatched. The CDR3 spells CASNFGGTSGSPGELFF. CDR3 sequence (DNA): TGTGCCAGCAACTTTGGGGGGACTAGCGGGAGCCCCGGGGAGCTGTTTTTT.

This clonotype was counted between two and nine times. The V call is TRBV18, the J call TRBJ2-4, with TRBD2 as a possible D gene (5 bases). The DNA matches TRBJ2-7 better at its end, which makes the J call doubtful. The CDR3 spans 12 residues. The germline CDR1 and CDR2 sequences are KGHSH and LQKENI. The CDR3 spells CASSLTSDEQYF. The DNA of the CDR3 is TGTGCCAGCTCACTCACTAGTGACGAGCAGTACTTC.

The count of this clonotype is one. The genes are TRBV7-2 and TRBJ2-6; 11 bases align to TRBD2. Germline lookup yields CDR1 SGHTA and CDR2 FQGNSA. The length of the CDR3 is 18 residues. The trim removed 4 bases at V and 0 bases at J, leaving 5 bases unmatched. CDR3 in amino acids: CASSSRLAGTSGANVLTF. The CDR3, as DNA: TGTGCCAGCAGCTCCCGACTAGCGGGGACCTCTGGGGCCAACGTCCTGACTTTC.

This clonotype was recorded many times. The V call is TRBV12-3 or TRBV12-4, the J call TRBJ2-5; D remains ambiguous. This CDR3 spans 11 amino acids. Trimming left V 6 bases short and J 1 base short, with 3 bases between. CDR3 bases: TGTGCCAGCAGCTTCCAAGAGACCCAGTACTTC. Amino acid sequence: CASSFQETQYF.

In DNA form, the CDR3 reads TGTGCCAGCAGTCCCGTTTCCCTTAGGACTAGCGGGGGAGATACGCAGTATTTT. It yields the protein CASSPVSLRTSGGDTQYF. The J gene is TRBJ2-3, the V gene TRBV12-3 or TRBV12-4, with TRBD2 matching over 13 bases. The CDR3 covers 18 residues. The V segment lost 5 bases and the J segment 5 bases; nucleotides outside the gene matches: 13.

The chain combines TRBV7-2 with TRBJ2-7; TRBD2 aligns across 10 bases. The J call may be incorrect, as the DNA end agrees better with TRBJ2-5. Germline values: CDR1 SGHTA, CDR2 FQGNSA. The CDR3 has 14 amino acids. The CDR3 DNA reads as TGTGCCAGCACCGCTAGCGGGAGTCGTAAGACCCAGTACTTC. The encoded protein is CASTASGSRKTQYF.

A single count supports this clonotype. This rearrangement joins TRBV3-1 to TRBJ2-1; 8 bases fit TRBD2. Germline V CDR1 and CDR2: LGHDT, YNNKEL (reference sequence). Trimming removed 2 bases from V and 5 bases from J; junction bases left unmatched: 5. This CDR3 comprises 15 residues. In DNA form, the CDR3 reads TGTGCCAGCAGCCAACAAGCGGGAGTGCACAATGAGCAGTTCTTC. It codes for CASSQQAGVHNEQFF.

V gene TRBV7-2 combines with J gene TRBJ2-1; weak D call: TRBD2 (5 bases). In germline, CDR1 is SGHTA, CDR2 FQGNSA. The CDR3 contains 14 residues. With 1 base removed from V and 6 bases from J, the gap between germline ends came to 10 bases. In DNA form, the CDR3 reads TGTGCCAGCAGCTTAGTCTCTAGCTCCAATGAGCAGTTCTTC. It codes for CASSLVSSSNEQFF.

There are a few counts of this clonotype. The chain carries TRBV20-1 and TRBJ2-7, with TRBD2 as a possible D gene (5 bases). V gave up 3 bases and J gave up 0 bases, with 15 bases separating them. CDR3 size: 15 residues. Per the germline V gene, CDR1 is DFQATT and CDR2 is SNEGSKA (reference sequence). CDR3 sequence: CSASPRLTSSYEQYF. The CDR3 DNA is TGCAGTGCTAGCCCCCGACTAACGAGCTCCTACGAGCAGTACTTC.

Of note for this clonotype: This clone may be a read error of a much larger clone one base away. V and J are TRBV6-5 and TRBJ1-2; 8 bases line up with TRBD1. Germline V lookup: CDR1 MNHEY, CDR2 SVGAGI. With V trimmed by 6 bases and J by 4 bases, 13 bases remained unmatched. The CDR3 is made up of 16 amino acids. The CDR3 here is CASRRHVTGETYGYTF. DNA for the CDR3: TGTGCCAGCAGACGACACGTGACAGGGGAAACCTATGGCTACACCTTC.

The chain couples TRBV20-1 to TRBJ2-7, with D perhaps TRBD2 (6 bases). The germline V and J ends were trimmed by 5 bases and 3 bases, with 17 bases remaining between them. This CDR3 spans 14 amino acids. Germline assignment: CDR1 DFQATT and CDR2 SNEGSKA (reference sequence). Here the CDR3 DNA reads TGCAGTGCTCTTCGACGGGACTCCAACTACGAGCAGTACTTC. Its translation: CSALRRDSNYEQYF.

The chain couples TRBV5-1 to TRBJ1-1; D remains ambiguous. Germline assignment: CDR1 SGHRS and CDR2 YFSETQ. The length of the CDR3 is 12 residues. Trimming took 4 bases from V and 1 from J, leaving 5 bases between them. The CDR3 is CASSTQNTEAFF. For the CDR3, the DNA is TGCGCCAGCAGCACACAGAACACTGAAGCTTTCTTT.

The V and J genes are TRBV29-1 and TRBJ2-3, with TRBD1 matching 8 bases. Germline V gene sequence: CDR1 SQVTM, CDR2 ANQGSEA. V was clipped by 8 bases and J by 5 bases; unmatched bases: 9. The CDR3 runs 13 residues. CDR3 sequence: CSHKTGAEDTQYF. DNA for the CDR3: TGCAGCCATAAGACAGGGGCTGAAGATACGCAGTATTTT.